A single sample gave rise to the 14 T cell receptor beta chains below, sequenced in a study of T cells in localized non-small cell lung cancer. TCRdb's copy holds only in-frame clones and misses some; the assay was immunoSEQ multiplex PCR. Of about 130,000 clones listed, more than 70% are singletons. The material was peripheral blood, obtained before any cancer treatment. These TCRs come from a female donor older than 55 with stage I lung adenocarcinoma.

The gene calls are TRBV18 and TRBJ2-3; possible D gene TRBD2, 6 bases. The V end lost 6 bases, the J end lost 6 bases, and 19 bases lay between the germline ends. This CDR3 has 15 amino acids. Per the germline V gene, CDR1 is KGHSH and CDR2 is LQKENI. The CDR3 spells CASSQRASPADTQYF. The CDR3 DNA follows: TGTGCCAGCTCTCAGCGGGCGAGCCCAGCCGATACGCAGTATTTT. Combining the CDR3 with reference TRBV18 and TRBJ2-3 gives the whole variable domain NAGVMQNPRHLVRRRGQEARLRCSPMKGHSHVYWYRQLPEEGLKFMVYLQKENIIDESGMPKERFSAEFPKEGPSILRIQQVVRGDSAAYFCASSQRASPADTQYFGPGTRLTVL.

The table lists this clone with a few counts. This chain connects TRBV30 to TRBJ2-7, with D unclear. Trimming stripped 0 bases from V and 4 bases from J, with 7 bases between. The germline gives CDR1 GTSNPN, CDR2 SVGIG (reference sequence). The CDR3 has 12 residues. The CDR3 protein is CAWSVKTYEQYF. CDR3 nucleotide sequence: TGTGCCTGGAGTGTAAAAACTTACGAGCAGTACTTC. The entire variable domain, with the rest obtained from reference TRBV30 and TRBJ2-7, is as follows: SQTIHQWPATLVQPVGSPLSLECTVEGTSNPNLYWYRQAAGRGLQLLFYSVGIGQISSEVPQNLSASRPQDRQFILSSKKLLLSDSGFYLCAWSVKTYEQYFGPGTRLTVT.

The genes are TRBV5-1 and TRBJ1-2; D not resolved. V gave up 7 bases and J gave up 3 bases, with 13 bases separating them. Germline V CDR1 and CDR2: SGHRS, YFSETQ. The CDR3 covers 13 residues. CDR3 sequence: CASGNTGHYGYTF. Here the CDR3 DNA reads TGCGCCAGCGGCAACACGGGTCACTATGGCTACACCTTC.

V gene TRBV28 combines with J gene TRBJ2-7, with 7 bases identical to TRBD1. Germline lookup yields CDR1 MDHEN and CDR2 SYDVKM. The CDR3 runs 14 residues. V gave up 3 bases and J gave up 5 bases; unmatched junction bases: 7. The CDR3 coding sequence is TGTGCCAGCAGTTTCCCGACAGGGTCCCACGAGCAGTACTTC. It yields the protein CASSFPTGSHEQYF.

V is TRBV2 and J is TRBJ2-7; D gene uncertain. CDR3 length: 12 amino acids. Germline values: CDR1 SNHLY, CDR2 FYNNEI. V was pared by 2 bases and J by 5 bases, with 7 bases between. CDR3 amino acids: CASSEHLHEQYF. The CDR3 region has the DNA TGTGCCAGCAGTGAACACCTCCACGAGCAGTACTTC.

The chain carries TRBV29-1 and TRBJ2-3; D is possibly TRBD1 (6 bases). Trimming removed 5 bases from V and 6 bases from J, with 12 bases in between. CDR1 and CDR2 (germline): SQVTM, ANQGSEA. This CDR3 region has 12 residues. The CDR3 nucleotides are TGCAGCGTTCGGACAGAAGTGGATACGCAGTATTTT. As protein: CSVRTEVDTQYF.

The CDR3 loop is CATSPTSTDTQYF. The DNA of the CDR3 is TGTGCCACCTCACCGACTAGCACAGATACGCAGTATTTT. The chain couples TRBV19 to TRBJ2-3; no clear D. V gave up 10 bases and J gave up 0 bases, with 11 bases separating them. Germline V gives CDR1 LNHDA, CDR2 SQIVND (reference sequence). The CDR3 has 13 residues.

The DNA of the CDR3 is TGTGCCACCAGCAGAGATCCCTCATACGAGCAGTACTTC. Amino acid sequence: CATSRDPSYEQYF. This chain joins TRBV15 and TRBJ2-7; D is unclear. Per the germline V gene, CDR1 is LNHNV and CDR2 is YYDKDF (reference sequence). This CDR3 is built from 13 residues. The V end was cut by 0 bases, the J end by 4 bases, with 7 bases between.

V is TRBV5-1 and J is TRBJ2-2, with D perhaps matching TRBD2 (6 bases). The CDR3 totals 15 residues. CDR1 is SGHRS, CDR2 YFSETQ, per germline. The V end lost 7 bases, the J end lost 6 bases, and 19 bases lay between the germline ends. The CDR3 sequence is CASRIRGGSPGELFF. Here the CDR3 DNA reads TGCGCCAGCCGGATCCGTGGAGGGTCCCCCGGGGAGCTGTTTTTT.

The chain recombines TRBV28 with TRBJ2-7; 10 nucleotides match TRBD2. Germline CDR1 is MDHEN and CDR2 is SYDVKM. The CDR3 sequence is 13 residues long. With 5 bases clipped from V and 6 bases from J, the junction kept 4 bases outside the gene matches. CDR3 loop: CASSGLAGVEQYF. CDR3 coding DNA: TGTGCCAGCAGTGGGCTAGCGGGAGTCGAGCAGTACTTC.

The chain employs TRBV7-3 and TRBJ2-2; no clear D. The CDR3 length is 12 residues. Trimming left V 3 bases short and J 2 bases short, with 1 base between. Germline assignment: CDR1 SGHTA and CDR2 FQGTGA. The CDR3 loop reads CASSFNTGELFF. The CDR3 coding sequence is TGTGCCAGCAGCTTTAACACCGGGGAGCTGTTTTTT.

This sequence joins TRBV2 and TRBJ2-1; D gene ambiguous. V shed 4 bases and J shed 5 bases, with 12 bases lying between them. Germline CDR1 and CDR2: SNHLY and FYNNEI. The CDR3 covers 14 residues. The CDR3 reads CASSARWVNNEQFF. The CDR3 nucleotides are TGTGCCAGCAGTGCACGTTGGGTTAACAATGAGCAGTTCTTC.

The rearrangement links TRBV28 to TRBJ2-1, with 12 bases identical to TRBD2. Germline CDR1 is MDHEN and CDR2 is SYDVKM. Germline trimming cut 5 bases from V and 9 bases from J; bases unmatched to any gene: 14. The CDR3 totals 17 residues. DNA for the CDR3: TGTGCCAGCAGTAAGACTGGGACTAGCGGGCCAAGGGGTGAGCAGTTCTTC. Its protein is CASSKTGTSGPRGEQFF.

V usage is TRBV10-1 and J usage is TRBJ2-7, with 8 bases fitting TRBD1. The germline V gene encodes CDR1 WNHNN and CDR2 SYGVQD (reference sequence). V lost 0 bases to trimming and J lost 1 base; unmatched junction nucleotides: 2. CDR3 length equals 15 residues. The CDR3 loop is CASSESGQGSYEQYF. In DNA, the CDR3 is TGCGCCAGCAGTGAGTCAGGACAGGGATCCTACGAGCAGTACTTC.